The 28 T cell receptor beta chains below come from one sample, sequenced in a study of CD8 T cells in ankylosing spondylitis. Findings and limits, study-wide: Ankylosing spondylitis blood appeared to carry a characteristic TCR beta motif of several highly homologous variants.

A single record per CDR3 protein comes from TCRdb applying MiXCR to the 5' RACE reads. This table has 650,000 to 800,000 distinct CDR3 sequences, around 19% appearing once. These TCRs are of unknown antigen specificity. Sequences were obtained from blood, either unsorted or a sorted T cell fraction (not recorded which). The source is a male donor with ankylosing spondylitis.

V usage is TRBV4-3 and J usage is TRBJ2-7; TRBD1 aligns across 7 bases. The CDR3 totals 15 residues. CDR1 LGHNA and CDR2 YSLEER come from the germline V gene. With 4 bases clipped from V and 2 bases from J, the junction kept 8 bases outside the gene matches. The CDR3: CASSRVEGAAYEQYF. As DNA, the CDR3 is TGCGCCAGCAGCCGGGTTGAGGGGGCCGCCTACGAGCAGTACTTC.

This clonotype has a handful of counts. This sequence joins TRBV6-1 and TRBJ1-4, with D unresolved. V gave up 8 bases and J gave up 7 bases, with 14 bases separating them. Germline-derived CDR1 and CDR2 are MNHNS and SASEGT. The CDR3 loop spans 13 amino acids. The CDR3 DNA reads TGTGCCAGCTATCTTCTTCCAGGTGAAAAACTGTTTTTT. This encodes CASYLLPGEKLFF.

The V call is TRBV20-1, the J call TRBJ1-1; 12 bases are a match to TRBD1. Germline-derived CDR1 and CDR2 are DFQATT and SNEGSKA (reference sequence). The CDR3 consists of 12 residues. With V trimmed by 4 bases and J by 11 bases, 5 bases remained unmatched. CDR3: CSATTGTGGAFF. The CDR3 coding sequence is TGCAGTGCTACAACTGGGACAGGGGGCGCTTTCTTT.

To note about this clonotype: Its ends do not fully match the called genes, so a read error is possible. This chain joins TRBV7-7 and TRBJ1-1, with D tentatively TRBD1 (5 bases). Germline CDR1 is SSHAT and CDR2 is FNYEAQ (reference sequence). This CDR3 is built from 14 residues. This CDR3 reads CASSPPGIDTEAFF. CDR3 DNA: TGTGCTAGCAGTCCTCCAGGGATTGACACTGAAGCTTTCTTT.

This clonotype was detected a few times. The rearrangement joins TRBV20-1 to TRBJ1-2, with 11 bases that match TRBD1. J gave up 4 bases and V 3 bases, and 10 bases lay outside the gene matches. Per the germline V gene, CDR1 is DFQATT and CDR2 is SNEGSKA (reference sequence). This CDR3 comprises 16 residues. The DNA of the CDR3 is TGCAGTGCTAGTGGACAGGGGGCCCACCTAGCCTATGGCTACACCTTC. This gives the protein CSASGQGAHLAYGYTF.

Note on this clonotype: The CDR3 ends on some other residue instead of the conserved phenylalanine or tryptophan, so this is likely a read error. This chain links TRBV7-9 with TRBJ2-5, with D maybe TRBD1 (6 bases). V lost 5 bases and J lost 0, with 16 bases in between. Germline assignment: CDR1 SEHNR and CDR2 FQNEAQ (reference sequence). The CDR3 sequence is 16 residues long. The CDR3 protein is CASSPRGIPYQETQYL. CDR3 coding DNA: TGTGCCAGCAGCCCCAGGGGAATCCCGTACCAAGAGACCCAGTACCTC.

This clonotype has only a few counts. The chain uses TRBV20-1 and TRBJ1-5; 10 nucleotides match TRBD1. The CDR3 consists of 14 residues. Trimming at V came to 2 bases and at J to 4 bases, leaving 2 bases not matched to a gene. CDR1 and CDR2 (germline): DFQATT, SNEGSKA (reference sequence). The CDR3 here is CSARRTGGNQPQHF. In DNA, the CDR3 is TGCAGTGCTAGACGGACAGGGGGAAATCAGCCCCAGCATTTT.

The chain recombines TRBV5-1 with TRBJ2-2; 12 bases map to TRBD2. The germline gives CDR1 SGHRS, CDR2 YFSETQ. The CDR3 is made up of 21 amino acids. Germline trimming cut 0 bases from V and 3 bases from J; bases unmatched to any gene: 15. The CDR3 is CASSLDFTASGRAKYTGELFF. In nucleotides, the CDR3 is TGCGCCAGCAGCTTGGATTTCACGGCTAGCGGGAGGGCCAAATACACCGGGGAGCTGTTTTTT.

This clonotype was detected only a few times. The chain is built from TRBV20-1 and TRBJ2-2, with TRBD2 as a possible D gene (5 bases). V was cut by 3 bases and J by 4 bases, with 12 bases left in between. This CDR3 has 14 residues. The germline V gene encodes CDR1 DFQATT and CDR2 SNEGSKA (reference sequence). CDR3 bases: TGCAGTGCTAGTCGGGGTCGGGCCACCGGGGAGCTGTTTTTT. This sequence encodes CSASRGRATGELFF.

A few counts support this clonotype. The chain uses TRBV20-1 and TRBJ2-5, with a possible D match to TRBD1 (5 bases). The V gene lost 0 bases and the J gene lost 5 bases, with 13 bases spanning the gap. Germline V gene lookup returns CDR1 DFQATT and CDR2 SNEGSKA (reference sequence). The CDR3 consists of 14 residues. CDR3 bases: TGCAGTGCTAGAGATAGCAGGGCCGGGGAGACCCAGTACTTC. Amino acid sequence: CSARDSRAGETQYF.

The chain combines TRBV16 with TRBJ1-1; D gene unclear. Germline CDR1 and CDR2: KGHSY and FQNENV. The CDR3 has 14 residues. V lost 3 bases and J 0 bases, leaving 8 bases between the germline ends. CDR3 sequence reads: CASSHTQMNTEAFF. CDR3 coding DNA: TGTGCCAGCAGCCATACTCAGATGAACACTGAAGCTTTCTTT. Full variable domain (remainder filled in from reference TRBV16 and TRBJ1-1): GEEVAQTPKHLVRGEGQKAKLYCAPIKGHSYVFWYQQVLKNEFKFLISFQNENVFDETGMPKERFSAKCLPNSPCSLEIQATKLEDSAVYFCASSHTQMNTEAFFGQGTRLTVV.

This clonotype was seen more than once but under ten times. The CDR3 region is CASSLGSGGSGELFF. In DNA, the CDR3 is TGTGCCAGCAGCCTCGGATCGGGGGGAAGCGGGGAGCTGTTTTTT. The chain carries TRBV7-8 and TRBJ2-2; 7 nucleotides agree with TRBD2. Germline loops: CDR1 SGHVS, CDR2 FQNEAQ. The CDR3 is 15 residues long. The V segment lost 5 bases and the J segment 7 bases; nucleotides outside the gene matches: 10. Variable domain in full (rest from reference TRBV7-8 and TRBJ2-2): GAGVSQSPRYKVAKRGQDVALRCDPISGHVSLFWYQQALGQGPEFLTYFQNEAQLDKSGLPSDRFFAERPEGSVSTLKIQRTQQEDSAVYLCASSLGSGGSGELFFGEGSRLTVL.

This clonotype came up a few times. The rearrangement joins TRBV4-3 to TRBJ2-1; D is undetermined. Germline V gene lookup returns CDR1 LGHNA and CDR2 YSLEER. This CDR3 contains 14 residues. The V gene lost 0 bases and the J gene lost 9 bases, with 12 bases spanning the gap. CDR3 DNA: TGCGCCAGCAGCCAAGACATTACCCCCAGTGAGCAGTTCTTC. This sequence encodes CASSQDITPSEQFF.

The rearrangement uses TRBV6-5 and TRBJ1-2; the match to TRBD1 covers 8 bases. V lost 0 bases to trimming and J lost 7 bases; unmatched junction nucleotides: 4. Germline CDR1 reads MNHEY; CDR2 reads SVGAGI. The CDR3 has 14 amino acids. This CDR3 reads CASSYSDRGGGYTF. The DNA for the CDR3 is TGTGCCAGCAGTTACTCTGACAGGGGAGGTGGCTACACCTTC.

This clonotype has ten or more counts. The chain links TRBV9 to TRBJ1-1; a possible D gene is TRBD1 (6 bases). The germline gives CDR1 SGDLS, CDR2 YYNGEE. There are 14 residues in the CDR3. Trimming cost V 1 base and J 2 bases, with 9 bases left between them. The CDR3 DNA reads TGTGCCAGCAGCGTAACAGGGCTAAACACTGAAGCTTTCTTT. Encoded protein: CASSVTGLNTEAFF.

The table lists this clonotype with a few counts. The genes are TRBV9 and TRBJ2-3; possibly TRBD2 for D (7 bases). From germline, CDR1 is SGDLS and CDR2 YYNGEE. V lost 0 bases to trimming and J lost 3 bases, with 14 bases between them. This CDR3 contains 16 residues. The CDR3: CASSVAEGEGTDTQYF. The CDR3 DNA reads TGTGCCAGCAGCGTAGCGGAGGGGGAGGGGACAGATACGCAGTATTTT.

This chain links TRBV28 with TRBJ2-7; 13 positions agree with TRBD2. V lost 8 bases to trimming and J lost 3 bases; unmatched junction nucleotides: 10. Germline V gene data show CDR1 as MDHEN and CDR2 as SYDVKM. The CDR3 totals 16 residues. CDR3 nucleotide sequence: TGTGCCAGCGAACTAGCGGGAGGGCCTATAGGCTACGAGCAGTACTTC. This encodes CASELAGGPIGYEQYF.

The chain is built from TRBV5-1 and TRBJ2-7; 13 bases map to TRBD2. V lost 5 bases and J lost 2; bases outside the gene matches: 7. CDR1 SGHRS and CDR2 YFSETQ come from the germline V gene. The CDR3 runs 16 residues. The CDR3 loop is CASRSGLAGNTYEQYF. The CDR3 region has the DNA TGCGCCAGCAGATCGGGACTAGCGGGGAATACCTACGAGCAGTACTTC.

V is TRBV27 and J is TRBJ2-7, with 9 nucleotides matching TRBD1. With V trimmed by 8 bases and J by 2 bases, 1 base remained unmatched. CDR3 size: 12 residues. Germline V gene lookup returns CDR1 MNHEY and CDR2 SMNVEV (reference sequence). The DNA of the CDR3 is TGTGCCAGCCGACAGGGGGCCTACGAGCAGTACTTC. Translating gives CASRQGAYEQYF.

There are a few counts of this clonotype. V gene TRBV10-2 combines with J gene TRBJ1-1; TRBD1 might be the D (5 bases). Trimming took off 2 bases at V and 1 base at J, with 8 bases between the two ends. Germline CDR1 reads WSHSY; CDR2 reads SAAADI. The CDR3 is 14 amino acids. The CDR3 coding sequence is TGCGCCAGCAGTGAGCAGGGTTGGAACACTGAAGCTTTCTTT. As protein: CASSEQGWNTEAFF.

The chain carries TRBV20-1 and TRBJ2-7; D may correspond to TRBD1 or TRBD2 (5 bases each). V dropped 6 bases and J dropped 3 bases, with 18 bases sitting between them. The CDR3 sequence is 14 residues long. From germline, CDR1 is DFQATT and CDR2 SNEGSKA (reference sequence). CDR3 DNA: TGCAGTGCCCCACTGGGGGATTGGAGCTACGAGCAGTACTTC. Its translation: CSAPLGDWSYEQYF.

The V and J genes are TRBV6-1 and TRBJ2-1; D remains ambiguous. The germline V gene has CDR1 MNHNS and CDR2 SASEGT. V dropped 6 bases and J dropped 4 bases, with 13 bases sitting between them. The CDR3 runs to 14 residues. CDR3 sequence reads: CASSRSPPYNEQFF. For the CDR3, the DNA is TGTGCCAGCAGCCGATCCCCGCCATACAATGAGCAGTTCTTC.

The table lists this clonotype with many counts. CDR3 nucleotide sequence: TGCAGTGCTGGAGCTCACACCGGGGAGCTGTTTTTT. The encoded protein is CSAGAHTGELFF. The chain uses TRBV20-1 and TRBJ2-2; the D is unclear. CDR3 length: 12 amino acids. The germline gives CDR1 DFQATT, CDR2 SNEGSKA (reference sequence). V shed 5 bases and J shed 3 bases, with 7 bases lying between them.

The gene calls are TRBV6-5 and TRBJ1-2; unclear D gene. There are 14 residues in the CDR3. With 2 bases removed from V and 3 bases from J, the gap between germline ends came to 10 bases. CDR1 and CDR2 (germline): MNHEY, SVGAGI. CDR3 protein: CASSYKGPDYGYTF. DNA of the CDR3: TGTGCCAGCAGTTACAAGGGTCCAGACTATGGCTACACCTTC.

The V gene is TRBV2, the J gene TRBJ1-5; TRBD1 might be the D (5 bases). In germline, CDR1 is SNHLY, CDR2 FYNNEI. Trimming stripped 4 bases from V and 10 bases from J, with 14 bases between. The CDR3 sequence is 13 residues long. The CDR3 region is CASSARDSNPQHF. The DNA of the CDR3 is TGTGCCAGCAGTGCCAGGGATAGCAATCCCCAGCATTTT.

The chain links TRBV3-1 to TRBJ1-2, with 7 bases fitting TRBD1. V lost 4 bases to trimming and J lost 4 bases; unmatched junction nucleotides: 6. The CDR3 has 14 amino acids. Germline CDR1 reads LGHDT; CDR2 reads YNNKEL (reference sequence). CDR3 amino acids: CASSRLGQFYGYTF. The CDR3 DNA follows: TGTGCCAGCAGCCGCCTGGGACAGTTCTATGGCTACACCTTC. Drawing the rest from reference TRBV3-1 and TRBJ1-2, the complete variable domain is DTAVSQTPKYLVTQMGNDKSIKCEQNLGHDTMYWYKQDSKKFLKIMFSYNNKELIINETVPNRFSPKSPDKAHLNLHINSLELGDSAVYFCASSRLGQFYGYTFGSGTRLTVV.

The rearrangement joins TRBV19 to TRBJ1-6, with D possibly TRBD1 on 5 matching bases. CDR3 length: 17 amino acids. CDR1 is LNHDA and CDR2 is SQIVND in the germline V gene (reference sequence). The ends were cut back, 4 bases at V and 6 bases at J, with 19 bases in the middle. CDR3: CASSTTRTFRRNSPLHF. The CDR3 nucleotides are TGTGCCAGTAGTACGACACGGACATTTCGGCGTAATTCACCCCTCCACTTT.

This clonotype showed up just a few times. This chain joins TRBV5-1 and TRBJ2-3; a possible D gene is TRBD2 (5 bases). Germline CDR1 and CDR2: SGHRS and YFSETQ. This CDR3 region has 14 residues. The V gene lost 6 bases and the J gene lost 3 bases, with 14 bases spanning the gap. The CDR3: CASISGIGTDTQYF. DNA of the CDR3: TGCGCCAGCATTTCGGGGATTGGTACAGATACGCAGTATTTT. Supplemented by reference TRBV5-1 and TRBJ2-3, the full variable domain reads KAGVTQTPRYLIKTRGQQVTLSCSPISGHRSVSWYQQTPGQGLQFLFEYFSETQRNKGNFPGRFSGRQFSNSRSEMNVSTLELGDSALYLCASISGIGTDTQYFGPGTRLTVL.